This T cell receptor (beta chain) stems from a study of T cell repertoires in cytomegalovirus infection (dated by TCRdb to the late 2010s). Some background on the complete study: Donor HLA type was relevant to the analysis, as public TCR beta signatures indicated carriage of CMV infection together with the matching HLA type. General findings and caveats noted by the study authors: In the ex vivo response, HLA-C-restricted CMV-specific TCR beta clonotypes were dominant, and in two of eight donors the single most frequent clonotype came from this HLA-C-restricted group. In both this cohort and an independent cohort of 352 donors, the cumulative frequency of public TCR beta family members distinguished carriers of CMV infection plus the relevant HLA type.

In this sample, this clonotype turned up many times. There is no known antigen for this receptor. Qualities for individual bases were not recorded, and no much larger clone is one base off. The instrument given in TCRdb is Illumina HiSeq 1500. TCRdb applied fastp at Q25 and MiXCR to the public reads, then kept only in-frame beta chains. Under each unique CDR3 protein, matching rows form one entry showing the most common genes and DNA. The table for this sample lists approximately 490,000 distinct CDR3 sequences; over 9% of them were counted only once. In total, the top ten clones hold about 9.4% of the sample. The CDR3 goes from the cysteine to the phenylalanine over 15 residues. Kept here is only the CDR3 DNA, which spans 45 bases and is read in frame from base 1. Sequences SGHTA (CDR1) and FQGNSA (CDR2) are obtained from the germline V gene. Trimming at the junction amounts to 1 base on V and 1 base on J, and the germline ends lie 9 bases apart.

This sequence was found in a human donor in good health (CMV status not recorded). Some clones in this sample may be carry-over from other donors' samples. Sequencing input: PBMCs. Here the chain combines TRBV7-2 and TRBJ2-3; there is no confident call for the D gene. CDR3 protein: CASSLVGGRTDTQYF. The bases are TGTGCCAGCAGCTTAGTTGGCGGACGCACAGATACGCAGTATTTT.